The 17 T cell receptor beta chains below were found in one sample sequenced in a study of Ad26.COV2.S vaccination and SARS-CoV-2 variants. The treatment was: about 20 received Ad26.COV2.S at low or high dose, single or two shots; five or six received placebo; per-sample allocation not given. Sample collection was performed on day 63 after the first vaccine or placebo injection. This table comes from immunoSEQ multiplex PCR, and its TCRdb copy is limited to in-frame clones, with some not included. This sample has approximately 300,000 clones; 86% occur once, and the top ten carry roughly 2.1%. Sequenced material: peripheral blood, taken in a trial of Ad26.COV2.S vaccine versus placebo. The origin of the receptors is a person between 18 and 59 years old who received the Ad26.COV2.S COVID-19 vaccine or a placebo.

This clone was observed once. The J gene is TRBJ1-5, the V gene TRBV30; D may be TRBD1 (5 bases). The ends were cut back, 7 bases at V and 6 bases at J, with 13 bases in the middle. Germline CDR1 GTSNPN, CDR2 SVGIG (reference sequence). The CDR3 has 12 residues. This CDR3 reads CAFGTPGQPQHF. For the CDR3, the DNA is TGTGCCTTCGGGACGCCGGGTCAGCCCCAGCATTTT. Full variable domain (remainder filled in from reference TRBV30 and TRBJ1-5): SQTIHQWPATLVQPVGSPLSLECTVEGTSNPNLYWYRQAAGRGLQLLFYSVGIGQISSEVPQNLSASRPQDRQFILSSKKLLLSDSGFYLCAFGTPGQPQHFGDGTRLSIL.

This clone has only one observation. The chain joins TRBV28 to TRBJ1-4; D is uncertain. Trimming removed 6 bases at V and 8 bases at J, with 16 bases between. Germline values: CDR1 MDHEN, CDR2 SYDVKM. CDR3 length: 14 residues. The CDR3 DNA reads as TGTGCCAGCAGCCGGGCCAGAACGGGGGAAAAACTGTTTTTT. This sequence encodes CASSRARTGEKLFF.

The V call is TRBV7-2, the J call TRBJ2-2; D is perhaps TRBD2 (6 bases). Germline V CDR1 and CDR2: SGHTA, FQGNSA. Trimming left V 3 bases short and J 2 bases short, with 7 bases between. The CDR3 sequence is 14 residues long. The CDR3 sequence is CASSLGLNTGELFF. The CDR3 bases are TGTGCCAGCAGCTTGGGACTTAACACCGGGGAGCTGTTTTTT.

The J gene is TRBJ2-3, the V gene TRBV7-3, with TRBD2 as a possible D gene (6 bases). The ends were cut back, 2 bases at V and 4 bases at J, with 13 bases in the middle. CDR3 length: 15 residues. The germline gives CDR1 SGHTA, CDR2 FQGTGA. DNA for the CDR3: TGTGCCAGCAGCTTAGGGCGGGGCTGGGCAGATACGCAGTATTTT. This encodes CASSLGRGWADTQYF.

The CDR3 DNA sequence: TGTGCCAGCAGCCAACGGGCCGACACTAACTATGGCTACACCTTC. This encodes CASSQRADTNYGYTF. J is TRBJ1-2 and V is TRBV16; the D is unclear. Germline values: CDR1 KGHSY, CDR2 FQNENV. V lost 2 bases and J lost 0, with 10 bases in between. The CDR3 covers 15 residues.

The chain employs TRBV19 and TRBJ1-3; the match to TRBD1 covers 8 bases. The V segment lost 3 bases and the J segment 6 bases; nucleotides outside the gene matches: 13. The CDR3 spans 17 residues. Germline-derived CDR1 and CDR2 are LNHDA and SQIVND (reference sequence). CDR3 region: CASSISPSDRVENTIYF. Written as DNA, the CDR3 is TGTGCCAGTAGTATCAGCCCCTCGGACAGGGTAGAAAACACCATATATTTT.

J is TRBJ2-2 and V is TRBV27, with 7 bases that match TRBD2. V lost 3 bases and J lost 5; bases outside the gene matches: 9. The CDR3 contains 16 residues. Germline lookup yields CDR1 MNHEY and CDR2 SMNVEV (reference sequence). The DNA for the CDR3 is TGTGCCAGCAGTTTCAGGAGTAGCGGGCGGACCGGGGAGCTGTTTTTT. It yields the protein CASSFRSSGRTGELFF.

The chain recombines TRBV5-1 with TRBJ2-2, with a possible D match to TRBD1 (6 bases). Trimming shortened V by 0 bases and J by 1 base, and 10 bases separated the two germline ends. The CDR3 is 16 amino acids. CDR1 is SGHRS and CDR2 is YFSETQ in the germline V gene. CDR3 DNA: TGCGCCAGCAGCTTGGACGTCAGGGGGAACACCGGGGAGCTGTTTTTT. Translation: CASSLDVRGNTGELFF.

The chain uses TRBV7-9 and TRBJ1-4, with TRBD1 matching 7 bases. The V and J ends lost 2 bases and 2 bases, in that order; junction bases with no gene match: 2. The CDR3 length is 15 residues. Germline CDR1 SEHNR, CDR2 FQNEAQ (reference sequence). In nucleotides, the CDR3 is TGTGCCAGCAGCTTACAGGGGGTGACTAATGAAAAACTGTTTTTT. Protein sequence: CASSLQGVTNEKLFF.

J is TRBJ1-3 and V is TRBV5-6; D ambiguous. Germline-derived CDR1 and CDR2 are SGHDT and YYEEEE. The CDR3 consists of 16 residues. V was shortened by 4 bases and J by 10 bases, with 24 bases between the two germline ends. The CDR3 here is CASSPGERFGGETIYF. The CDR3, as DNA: TGTGCCAGCAGCCCGGGAGAGAGATTCGGTGGGGAGACCATATATTTT.

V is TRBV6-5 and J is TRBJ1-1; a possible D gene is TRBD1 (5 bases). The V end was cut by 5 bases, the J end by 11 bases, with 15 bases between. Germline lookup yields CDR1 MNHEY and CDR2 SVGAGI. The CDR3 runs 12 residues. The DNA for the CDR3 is TGTGCCAGCAGTATGAGGGGAGGTCGGGCTTTCTTT. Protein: CASSMRGGRAFF.

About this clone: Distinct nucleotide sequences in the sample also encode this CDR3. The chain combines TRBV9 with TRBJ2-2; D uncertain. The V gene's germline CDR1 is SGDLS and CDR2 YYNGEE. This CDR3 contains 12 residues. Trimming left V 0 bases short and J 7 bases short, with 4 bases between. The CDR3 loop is CASSVGGGELFF. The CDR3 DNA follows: TGTGCCAGCAGCGTAGGAGGCGGGGAGCTGTTTTTT. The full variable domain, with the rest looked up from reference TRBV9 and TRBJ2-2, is DSGVTQTPKHLITATGQRVTLRCSPRSGDLSVYWYQQSLDQGLQFLIQYYNGEERAKGNILERFSAQQFPDLHSELNLSSLELGDSALYFCASSVGGGELFFGEGSRLTVL.

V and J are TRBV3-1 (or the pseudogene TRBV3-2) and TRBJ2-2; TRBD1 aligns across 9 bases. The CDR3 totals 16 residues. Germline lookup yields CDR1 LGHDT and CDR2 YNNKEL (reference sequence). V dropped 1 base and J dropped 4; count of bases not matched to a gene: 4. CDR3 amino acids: CASSQVTGGVTGELFF. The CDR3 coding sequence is TGTGCCAGCAGCCAAGTGACAGGGGGAGTCACCGGGGAGCTGTTTTTT.

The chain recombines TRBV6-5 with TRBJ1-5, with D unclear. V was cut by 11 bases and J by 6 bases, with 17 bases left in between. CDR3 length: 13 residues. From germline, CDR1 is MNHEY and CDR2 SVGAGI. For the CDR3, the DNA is TGTGCCTGGGCCCGGGCGTGCGGTCAGCCCCAGCATTTT. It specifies CAWARACGQPQHF.

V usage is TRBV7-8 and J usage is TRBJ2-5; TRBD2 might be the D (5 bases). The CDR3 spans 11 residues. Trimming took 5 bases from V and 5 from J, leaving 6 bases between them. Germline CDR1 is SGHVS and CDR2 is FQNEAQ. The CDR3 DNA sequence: TGTGCCAGCAGCCGAGGGGAGACCCAGTACTTC. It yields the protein CASSRGETQYF.

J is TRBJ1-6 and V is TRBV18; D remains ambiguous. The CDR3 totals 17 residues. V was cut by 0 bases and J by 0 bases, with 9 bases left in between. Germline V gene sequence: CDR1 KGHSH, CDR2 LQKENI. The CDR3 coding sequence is TGTGCCAGCTCACCACCGGGCAGAAGCTCCTATAATTCACCCCTCCACTTT. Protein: CASSPPGRSSYNSPLHF. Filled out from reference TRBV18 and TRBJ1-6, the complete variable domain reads NAGVMQNPRHLVRRRGQEARLRCSPMKGHSHVYWYRQLPEEGLKFMVYLQKENIIDESGMPKERFSAEFPKEGPSILRIQQVVRGDSAAYFCASSPPGRSSYNSPLHFGNGTRLTVT.

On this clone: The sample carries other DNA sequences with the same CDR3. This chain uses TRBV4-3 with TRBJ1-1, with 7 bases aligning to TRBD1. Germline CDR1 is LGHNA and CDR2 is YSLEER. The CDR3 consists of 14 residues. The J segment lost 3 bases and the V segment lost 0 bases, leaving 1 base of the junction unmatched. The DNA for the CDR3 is TGCGCCAGCAGCCAAGACAGGGGGGACACTGAAGCTTTCTTT. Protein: CASSQDRGDTEAFF.